There are many counts of the clone carrying this T cell receptor (beta chain). The sample comes from a study of CD8 T cells in ankylosing spondylitis. TCRdb analysed the 5' RACE reads with MiXCR anew, one entry per CDR3 protein. Here the sample spans about 320,000 distinct CDR3 sequences, about 9.9% being singletons. Per the germline V gene, CDR1 is SGDLS and CDR2 is YYNGEE. CDR3 size: 14 residues. Germline trimming cut 0 bases from V and 5 bases from J; bases unmatched to any gene: 5. The chain couples TRBV9 to TRBJ2-7; 7 bases agree with TRBD2. The receptor was isolated from a female donor with ankylosing spondylitis or in good health (not recorded which). The material sequenced was blood, either unsorted or a sorted T cell fraction (not recorded which). CDR3 sequence reads: CASSVGGGMDEQYF. The CDR3, as DNA: TGTGCCAGCAGCGTAGGGGGGGGTATGGACGAGCAGTACTTC. The whole variable domain, remainder taken from reference TRBV9 and TRBJ2-7, is DSGVTQTPKHLITATGQRVTLRCSPRSGDLSVYWYQQSLDQGLQFLIQYYNGEERAKGNILERFSAQQFPDLHSELNLSSLELGDSALYFCASSVGGGMDEQYFGPGTRLTVT.